The 30 T cell receptor beta chains presented below share a single source sample, sequenced in a study of breast tumors, draining lymph nodes, adjacent tissues. Samples came from axillary lymph nodes draining the breast cancer. Each CDR3 protein is one row after TCRdb ran MiXCR on the multiplex PCR reads. Of 190,000 or so distinct CDR3 sequences in the sample, around 33% are singletons; the top ten hold more than 4%. Sample: axillary lymph node tissue. The receptors were gathered from a female donor with breast cancer. Some clones in this sample may be carry-over from other donors' samples.

This clonotype appeared many times. This chain joins TRBV19 and TRBJ2-2, with D maybe TRBD1 (5 bases). Germline lookup yields CDR1 LNHDA and CDR2 SQIVND (reference sequence). Trimming took off 5 bases at V and 1 base at J, with 11 bases between the two ends. This CDR3 spans 15 amino acids. CDR3 coding DNA: TGTGCCAGTAGTCAGCCAGGACAGAACACCGGGGAGCTGTTTTTT. Protein sequence: CASSQPGQNTGELFF.

As for this clonotype: Given the absence of the conserved phenylalanine or tryptophan at the CDR3 end, a read error is likely. The rearrangement links TRBV29-1 to TRBJ2-5; D perhaps matches TRBD2 (6 bases). V was cut by 8 bases and J by 1 base, with 8 bases left in between. CDR1 SQVTM and CDR2 ANQGSEA come from the germline V gene. This CDR3 spans 11 amino acids. DNA of the CDR3: TGCAGCTTTAGCGGCCAAGAGACCCAGTACCTC. This translates into CSFSGQETQYL.

In this sample, this clonotype turned up many times. The rearrangement links TRBV20-1 to TRBJ2-7; D gene unclear. The CDR3 is made up of 11 amino acids. Germline-derived CDR1 and CDR2 are DFQATT and SNEGSKA (reference sequence). Trimming stripped 5 bases from V and 5 bases from J, with 10 bases between. CDR3 loop: CSASRPDEQYF. The DNA for the CDR3 is TGCAGTGCTTCTAGACCCGACGAGCAGTACTTC.

This clonotype was observed a few times. Compared with germline, one end of the junction differs, possibly owing to a read error. The chain links TRBV9 to TRBJ1-2; possible D gene TRBD1, 6 bases. Germline V CDR1 and CDR2: SGDLS, YYNGEE. The CDR3 is made up of 15 amino acids. The DNA for the CDR3 is TGTGCCAGCAGCAATGATAGGGGGGACGGCTATGGCTCCACCTTC. This translates into CASSNDRGDGYGSTF.

This clonotype occurred many times. The chain joins TRBV7-9 to TRBJ2-1; maybe TRBD1 (5 bases). Germline V lookup: CDR1 SEHNR, CDR2 FQNEAQ (reference sequence). This CDR3 has 14 residues. V gave up 1 base and J gave up 4 bases, with 8 bases separating them. DNA for the CDR3: TGTGCCAGCAGCTTAGTGCAGGGTTACAATGAGCAGTTCTTC. Translating gives CASSLVQGYNEQFF.

This clonotype has ten or more counts. The chain joins TRBV5-6 to TRBJ2-7; D uncertain. V lost 4 bases and J lost 2, with 13 bases in between. CDR3 length: 14 residues. Germline V gene sequence: CDR1 SGHDT, CDR2 YYEEEE. CDR3 protein: CASSPDPSTYEQYF. The CDR3 coding sequence is TGTGCCAGCAGCCCTGACCCGTCTACCTACGAGCAGTACTTC. Supplemented by reference TRBV5-6 and TRBJ2-7, the full variable domain reads DAGVTQSPTHLIKTRGQQVTLRCSPKSGHDTVSWYQQALGQGPQFIFQYYEEEERQRGNFPDRFSGHQFPNYSSELNVNALLLGDSALYLCASSPDPSTYEQYFGPGTRLTVT.

The chain has TRBV6-6 and TRBJ1-5; 10 bases map to TRBD1. CDR3 length: 15 amino acids. Trimming at V came to 6 bases and at J to 3 bases, leaving 5 bases not matched to a gene. The V gene's germline CDR1 is MNHNY and CDR2 SVGAGI (reference sequence). This CDR3 reads CASRPGQGNNQPQHF. The DNA for the CDR3 is TGTGCCAGCAGACCGGGACAGGGGAACAATCAGCCCCAGCATTTT.

This clonotype was seen repeatedly, ten times or more. The rearrangement uses TRBV20-1 and TRBJ2-1, with 16 nucleotides matching TRBD2. The CDR3 extends over 15 amino acids. Trimming removed 0 bases from V and 9 bases from J; junction bases left unmatched: 2. From germline, CDR1 is DFQATT and CDR2 SNEGSKA (reference sequence). The CDR3 reads CSARDGTSGGGEQFF. CDR3 DNA: TGCAGTGCTAGAGATGGGACTAGCGGGGGGGGTGAGCAGTTCTTC.

This clonotype is a singleton in its sample. The CDR3 nucleotides are TGTGCCAGCAGCTTGCCGCTTGCCGGTGTGGACACAGATACGCAGTATTTT. Amino acid sequence: CASSLPLAGVDTDTQYF. The gene calls are TRBV5-6 and TRBJ2-3; D unclear. CDR1 SGHDT and CDR2 YYEEEE come from the germline V gene. V lost 1 base, J lost 2 bases, and 17 bases lay in between. There are 17 residues in the CDR3.

A remark on this clonotype: Germline and junction disagree at one end, which may indicate a read error. V gene TRBV6-5 combines with J gene TRBJ1-6; D uncertain. Germline CDR1 is MNHEY and CDR2 is SVGAGI. The CDR3 covers 17 residues. In DNA form, the CDR3 reads TGTGCCAGCAGTTACTCGTTGAGGGCGTCCTATAATTCACCCCTCCGCTTT. It yields the protein CASSYSLRASYNSPLRF.

This clonotype was counted a few times. A much larger clone differs by one base, so this may be a read error. The chain couples TRBV20-1 to TRBJ1-4; D perhaps matches TRBD1 (5 bases). CDR1 and CDR2 from the germline V gene are DFQATT and SNEGSKA (reference sequence). The CDR3 has 13 residues. The V and J ends lost 1 base and 13 bases respectively, with 16 bases between them. The CDR3 DNA sequence: TGCAGTGCTAGAGGGCAGGCTGGGGGAACACTGTTTTTT. This gives the protein CSARGQAGGTLFF.

The CDR3 loop reads CASKGGGAGEAFF. CDR3 DNA sequence: TGTGCCAGCAAAGGAGGGGGGGCTGGTGAAGCTTTCTTT. The J gene is TRBJ1-1, the V gene TRBV2; tentative D call: TRBD1 (6 bases). This CDR3 contains 13 residues. Germline assignment: CDR1 SNHLY and CDR2 FYNNEI. V lost 7 bases to trimming and J lost 7 bases, with 16 bases between them.

This clonotype was seen ten or more times. V gene TRBV7-2 combines with J gene TRBJ2-1; 7 bases are a match to TRBD2. The CDR3 loop spans 15 amino acids. V shed 2 bases, J shed 3 bases, and the junction held 4 bases outside the gene matches. Germline V gene sequence: CDR1 SGHTA, CDR2 FQGNSA. The CDR3 DNA follows: TGTGCCAGCAGCTTAAGGTCTAGCGGCTACAATGAGCAGTTCTTC. It codes for CASSLRSSGYNEQFF.

To note about this clonotype: With a much larger clone just one base away, this may be a read error. The V and J genes are TRBV5-5 and TRBJ2-2; a possible D gene is TRBD1 (5 bases). The CDR3 length is 16 residues. Germline lookup yields CDR1 SGHKS and CDR2 YYEKEE (reference sequence). V gave up 5 bases and J gave up 3 bases, with 17 bases separating them. The CDR3 sequence is CASRWGRQGDTGELFF. As DNA, the CDR3 is TGTGCCAGCAGATGGGGCAGACAAGGTGACACCGGGGAGCTGTTTTTT.

This clonotype was picked up a small number of times. A much more abundant neighbour one base away suggests this may be a read error. No conserved phenylalanine or tryptophan ends this CDR3, so it is likely a read error. The chain combines TRBV9 with TRBJ2-1; D unclear. Trimming left V 3 bases short and J 6 bases short, with 10 bases between. The CDR3 consists of 13 residues. Germline V CDR1 and CDR2: SGDLS, YYNGEE. CDR3 in amino acids: CASSGRTSNEQFS. For the CDR3, the DNA is TGTGCCAGCAGCGGCCGAACATCCAATGAGCAGTTCTCC.

This clonotype was observed many times. The chain employs TRBV7-8 and TRBJ2-4; D remains ambiguous. The length of the CDR3 is 17 residues. Trimming removed 0 bases from V and 0 bases from J, with 12 bases in between. From germline, CDR1 is SGHVS and CDR2 FQNEAQ. Here the CDR3 DNA reads TGTGCCAGCAGCTTAGCGGATTGGACGGTAGCCAAAAACATTCAGTACTTC. This gives the protein CASSLADWTVAKNIQYF.

This clonotype has ten or more counts. V gene TRBV6-6 combines with J gene TRBJ2-1; 8 bases are a match to TRBD2. The germline V gene has CDR1 MNHNY and CDR2 SVGAGI (reference sequence). V lost 5 bases and J lost 0; bases outside the gene matches: 12. This CDR3 has 18 residues. The CDR3 here is CASSPGGLVGFSYNEQFF. CDR3 DNA sequence: TGTGCCAGCAGTCCGGGGGGGCTAGTCGGTTTCTCCTACAATGAGCAGTTCTTC.

As regards this clonotype: This may arise from a read error, as a much more abundant clone is one base away. This chain's CDR3 is CAISESSGGAVTGTQYF. In DNA form, the CDR3 reads TGTGCCATCAGTGAGTCGAGCGGGGGGGCGGTCACAGGTACGCAGTATTTT. V and J are TRBV10-3 and TRBJ2-3, with 10 bases matching TRBD2. The CDR3 is 17 residues long. The V gene's germline CDR1 is ENHRY and CDR2 SYGVKD.

On this clonotype: A much larger clone lies one base from this, so it may be a read error. The V and J genes are TRBV6-5 and TRBJ2-1; D is uncertain. The CDR3 spans 14 residues. Germline V CDR1 and CDR2: MNHEY, SVGAGI. CDR3 nucleotides: TGTGGCAGCAAAGGGCAGGTCTCCTACAATGAGCAGTTCTTC. Translated, it gives CGSKGQVSYNEQFF.

The chain couples TRBV25-1 to TRBJ1-3, with 8 bases lining up with TRBD1. V lost 4 bases, J lost 0 bases, and 5 bases stayed unmatched. CDR3 size: 16 residues. Germline V CDR1 and CDR2: MGHDK, SYGVNS. The CDR3 reads CASSARDRTSGNTIYF. Here the CDR3 DNA reads TGTGCCAGCAGTGCTAGGGACAGGACCTCTGGAAACACCATATATTTT.

This clonotype was seen many times. V is TRBV7-9 and J is TRBJ2-1, with 11 bases lining up with TRBD2. Germline V gene sequence: CDR1 SEHNR, CDR2 FQNEAQ (reference sequence). The CDR3 is 14 residues long. V trimming: 5 bases; J trimming: 3 bases; junction bases outside the gene matches: 0. This CDR3 is CASSTSGSYNEQFF. The CDR3, as DNA: TGTGCCAGCAGCACTAGCGGGAGCTACAATGAGCAGTTCTTC.

The sample holds many counts of this clonotype. V usage is TRBV7-9 and J usage is TRBJ2-3; no firm D call. Trimming took 1 base from V and 0 from J, leaving 11 bases between them. The germline V gene has CDR1 SEHNR and CDR2 FQNEAQ (reference sequence). The CDR3 has 16 residues. The CDR3, as DNA: TGTGCCAGCAGCTTAGGCCTACGTTCAAGCACAGATACGCAGTATTTT. Amino acid sequence: CASSLGLRSSTDTQYF.

About this clonotype itself: One base away lies a much larger clone, so this may be a sequencing read error. The chain has TRBV25-1 and TRBJ2-1; TRBD2 agrees at 7 bases. Germline V CDR1 and CDR2: MGHDK, SYGVNS. The ends lost 6 bases at V and 6 bases at J; junction bases unmatched: 11. This CDR3 contains 15 residues. The CDR3 nucleotides read TGTGCCAGCAGCCCCCTGACTAGCAGGATCAATGAGCAGTTCTTC. Amino acids: CASSPLTSRINEQFF.

Remarks on this clonotype: One junction end does not reproduce the germline sequence, and a read error may be involved. J is TRBJ2-7 and V is TRBV7-9, with D perhaps TRBD1 or TRBD2 (5 bases each). Germline CDR1 SEHNR, CDR2 FQNEAQ (reference sequence). The CDR3 contains 13 residues. CDR3 sequence: CAIGAGSSYERCF. DNA of the CDR3: TGTGCCATCGGGGCGGGCAGCTCCTACGAGCGGTGCTTC.

This clonotype was seen at least ten times. J is TRBJ2-7 and V is TRBV27; D remains unclear. CDR3 length: 9 residues. V shed 7 bases and J shed 6 bases, with 4 bases lying between them. Germline CDR1 and CDR2: MNHEY and SMNVEV (reference sequence). The CDR3 DNA reads TGTGCCAGCAATGGCGAGCAGTACTTC. Translating gives CASNGEQYF.

Comments on this clonotype: A junction end diverges from the germline sequence, so it may reflect a read error. The chain employs TRBV12-3 or TRBV12-4 and TRBJ2-1, with a weak D call TRBD2 (6 bases). The CDR3 covers 15 residues. CDR3: CASTTWGDPQNGQFF. As DNA, the CDR3 is TGTGCCAGCACCACTTGGGGGGACCCGCAAAATGGGCAGTTCTTC.

This clonotype was seen repeatedly, ten times or more. The chain carries TRBV2 and TRBJ1-3, with TRBD1 matching over 7 bases. The CDR3 loop spans 14 amino acids. Germline CDR1 is SNHLY and CDR2 is FYNNEI. Trimming at V came to 8 bases and at J to 3 bases, leaving 7 bases not matched to a gene. CDR3 sequence: CASEGQPGGNTIYF. The CDR3 nucleotides are TGTGCCAGCGAGGGACAGCCGGGTGGAAACACCATATATTTT.

This clonotype showed up many times. The chain links TRBV20-1 to TRBJ2-3; maybe TRBD2 (6 bases). V was shortened by 1 base and J by 0 bases, with 17 bases between the two germline ends. Germline V gene data show CDR1 as DFQATT and CDR2 as SNEGSKA (reference sequence). There are 17 residues in the CDR3. DNA of the CDR3: TGCAGTGCTAGAGGCTCCCGGGAGACATGGAGCACAGATACGCAGTATTTT. The encoded protein is CSARGSRETWSTDTQYF.

In this sample, this clonotype turned up many times. The chain is built from TRBV30 and TRBJ2-7, with a tentative D call TRBD1 (6 bases). This CDR3 is built from 12 residues. V was trimmed by 1 base and J by 4 bases, leaving 8 bases between them. CDR1 GTSNPN and CDR2 SVGIG come from the germline V gene (reference sequence). The CDR3 spells CAWSEQGYEQYF. CDR3 nucleotides: TGTGCCTGGAGTGAACAGGGTTACGAGCAGTACTTC.

This chain links TRBV18 with TRBJ2-1; 7 bases agree with TRBD1. The CDR3 loop spans 16 amino acids. In germline, CDR1 is KGHSH, CDR2 LQKENI. The ends lost 6 bases at V and 4 bases at J; junction bases unmatched: 12. The CDR3 loop reads CASSPTRTGVYNEQFF. The CDR3 DNA sequence: TGTGCCAGCTCTCCAACCCGGACAGGAGTATACAATGAGCAGTTCTTC.